The T cell receptor beta chain described here comes from a study of shared clonotypes between healthy human individuals. Study overall: Three plates were used per donor for CD4 naive, three for CD4 memory, two for CD8 naive and one for CD8 memory.

CD45RO-negative cells were positively selected for CCR7, leaving out terminally differentiated effector memory CD45RA+ cells. The data were produced by immunoSEQ multiplex PCR, yet TCRdb's version contains in-frame clones alone and is incomplete. The sample records hundreds of thousands of clones, 85% to 95% being singletons. There are 16 residues in the CDR3. V lost 1 base and J 0 bases, leaving 10 bases between the germline ends. Germline CDR1 and CDR2: MGHDK and SYGVNS. Study outcomes and limitations: Lower generation probabilities were found for non-shared clonotypes than for those shared by all four donors.

Concerning this clone: What it binds is unknown.

This TCR came from a man in his thirties or forties in good health. The chain employs TRBV25-1 and TRBJ1-3; the D is unclear. The sample was naive CD8+ T cells sorted from blood. The CDR3 is CASSEFAVLSGNTIYF. The CDR3 DNA sequence: TGTGCCAGCAGTGAATTTGCAGTCCTCTCTGGAAACACCATATATTTT.